The 7 T cell receptor beta chains below come from one sample, sequenced in a study of T cell clonality in common variable immunodeficiency. Study observations and caveats: Reportedly, TCR beta sequences from common variable immunodeficiency showed fewer deletions and N-nucleotide insertions.

Their antigen targets remain unknown. TCRdb's table, derived via immunoSEQ multiplex PCR, lists solely in-frame clones and lacks some. There are 28,000 or so clones in the sample, none observed a single time. Sequencing used peripheral blood mononuclear cells. The receptors derive from a human donor with common variable immunodeficiency.

This clone was recorded at least ten times. The DNA ends 3 residues before the CDR3 does, and the rest of the CDR3 is filled in from the germline J gene. The chain has TRBV7-6 and TRBJ2-3; 9 bases are a match to TRBD2. The CDR3 runs to 16 residues. Germline V gene data show CDR1 as SGHVS and CDR2 as FNYEAQ. V was clipped by 1 base and J by 3 bases; unmatched bases: 5. CDR3 loop: CASSLGWSGGTDTQYF. CDR3 DNA (partial): TGTGCCAGCAGCTTAGGGTGGAGCGGGGGGACAGATACG. Together with reference TRBV7-6 and TRBJ2-3, the CDR3 gives the full variable domain: GAGVSQSPRYKVTKRGQDVALRCDPISGHVSLYWYRQALGQGPEFLTYFNYEAQQDKSGLPNDRFSAERPEGSISTLTIQRTEQRDSAMYRCASSLGWSGGTDTQYFGPGTRLTVL.

Comment on this clone: The sequenced fragment ends 3 residues before the CDR3 boundary, so the rest is inferred from the germline J gene. The V call is TRBV19, the J call TRBJ2-3; 8 bases fit TRBD2. CDR1 and CDR2 (germline): LNHDA, SQIVND (reference sequence). V dropped 10 bases and J dropped 3; count of bases not matched to a gene: 6. The CDR3 has 13 amino acids. Incomplete CDR3 DNA: TGTGCCACGCGGGGGGCCGGGACAGATACG. Amino acids: CATRGAGTDT. The CDR3 in its entirety is CATRGAGTDTQYF.

This clone was observed at least ten times. The read is 3 residues too short to cover the CDR3 end, so that end is filled in from the germline J gene. The chain links TRBV5-1 to TRBJ2-5; unclear D gene. The CDR3 sequence is 14 residues long. Trimming took 0 bases from V and 7 from J, leaving 13 bases between them. In germline, CDR1 is SGHRS, CDR2 YFSETQ. CDR3: CASSLAGYEGTQYF. The sequenced CDR3 bases are TGCGCCAGCAGCTTGGCCGGGTACGAAGGGACC.

This clone was counted at least ten times. The read halts 3 residues ahead of the CDR3 end, with the missing end drawn from the germline J gene. The chain couples TRBV2 to TRBJ2-7; TRBD1 agrees at 10 bases. Trimming at V came to 8 bases and at J to 2 bases, leaving 6 bases not matched to a gene. Germline loops: CDR1 SNHLY, CDR2 FYNNEI. The CDR3 is made up of 14 amino acids. This CDR3 is CASGDRGPTYEQYF. The sequenced CDR3 bases are TGTGCCAGCGGGGACAGGGGCCCCACCTACGAG.

Many counts were recorded for this clone. The CDR3 end lies 3 residues beyond the end of the read and is filled in from the germline J gene. Other DNA sequences in this specimen translate into the identical CDR3. The V and J genes are TRBV5-1 and TRBJ1-4; TRBD1 is a possible D gene (5 bases). Deletions cut 5 bases from V and 0 bases from J, with 8 bases between. The CDR3 length is 14 residues. From germline, CDR1 is SGHRS and CDR2 YFSETQ. Partial CDR3 DNA: TGCGCCAGCAGTCCGGGGGCAACTAATGAAAAA. It is translated as CASSPGATNEK. The complete CDR3 protein is CASSPGATNEKLFF.

The table lists this clone with many counts. Read sequence stops 3 residues before the CDR3 end, and the germline J gene provides the missing end. The rearrangement uses TRBV20-1 and TRBJ1-6; the match to TRBD1 covers 11 bases. CDR3 size: 18 residues. Germline-derived CDR1 and CDR2 are DFQATT and SNEGSKA (reference sequence). Unmatched junction bases numbered 9, after V lost 5 bases and J lost 0 bases. CDR3 region: CSAGRDRGFSSYNSPLHF. The covered CDR3 bases are TGCAGTGCTGGCCGGGACAGGGGGTTTAGCTCCTATAATTCACCC.

This clone was counted at least ten times. The sequenced fragment ends 3 residues before the CDR3 boundary, so the rest is inferred from the germline J gene. The gene calls are TRBV5-1 and TRBJ2-7; no clear D. V was shortened by 5 bases and J by 0 bases, with 15 bases between the two germline ends. This CDR3 region has 15 residues. Germline V lookup: CDR1 SGHRS, CDR2 YFSETQ. CDR3 residues: CASRPPGVPSYEQYF. The DNA read from the CDR3 is TGCGCCAGCAGGCCCCCAGGAGTCCCCTCCTACGAG.